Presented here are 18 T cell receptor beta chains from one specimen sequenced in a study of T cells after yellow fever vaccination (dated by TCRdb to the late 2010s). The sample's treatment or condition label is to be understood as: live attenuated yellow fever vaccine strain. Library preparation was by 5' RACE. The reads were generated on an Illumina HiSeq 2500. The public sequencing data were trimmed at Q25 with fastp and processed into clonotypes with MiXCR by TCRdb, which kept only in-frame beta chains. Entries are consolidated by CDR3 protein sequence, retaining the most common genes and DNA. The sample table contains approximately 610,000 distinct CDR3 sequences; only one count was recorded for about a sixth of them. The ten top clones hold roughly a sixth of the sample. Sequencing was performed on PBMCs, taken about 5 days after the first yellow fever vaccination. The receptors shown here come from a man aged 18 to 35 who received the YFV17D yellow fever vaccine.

Here the CDR3 DNA reads TGCTGTGTTCAGGCTCCGGGGGACGGGAGCGCTAACTATGGCTACACCTTC. Residues: CCVQAPGDGSANYGYTF. V gene TRBV20-1 combines with J gene TRBJ1-2, with D tentatively TRBD1 (5 bases). Germline V gene data show CDR1 as DFQATT and CDR2 as SNEGSKA (reference sequence). This CDR3 region has 17 residues.

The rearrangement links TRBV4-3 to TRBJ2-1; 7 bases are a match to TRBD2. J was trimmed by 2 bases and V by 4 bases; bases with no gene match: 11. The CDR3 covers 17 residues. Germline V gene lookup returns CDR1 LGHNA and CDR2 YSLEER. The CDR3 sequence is CASSRQPSSGAYNEQFF. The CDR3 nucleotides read TGCGCCAGCAGCCGACAACCGAGCAGCGGGGCCTACAATGAGCAGTTCTTC.

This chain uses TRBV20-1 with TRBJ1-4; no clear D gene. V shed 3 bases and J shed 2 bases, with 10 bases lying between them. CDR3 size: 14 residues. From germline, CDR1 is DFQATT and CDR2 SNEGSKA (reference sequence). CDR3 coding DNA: TGCAGTGCTAGCCCACTAAGTACTAATGAAAAACTGTTTTTT. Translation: CSASPLSTNEKLFF.

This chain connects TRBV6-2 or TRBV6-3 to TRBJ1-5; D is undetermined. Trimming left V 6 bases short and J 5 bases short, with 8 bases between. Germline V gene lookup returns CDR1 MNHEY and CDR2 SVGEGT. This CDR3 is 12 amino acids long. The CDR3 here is CASSGVDQPQHF. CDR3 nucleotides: TGTGCCAGCAGCGGAGTCGATCAGCCCCAGCATTTT.

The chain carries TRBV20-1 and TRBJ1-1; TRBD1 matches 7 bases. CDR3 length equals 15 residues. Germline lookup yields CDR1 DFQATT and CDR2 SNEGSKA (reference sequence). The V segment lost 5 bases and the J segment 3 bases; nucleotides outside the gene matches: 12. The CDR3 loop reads CSAHTAGGADTEAFF. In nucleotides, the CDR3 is TGCAGTGCTCATACTGCAGGGGGAGCCGACACTGAAGCTTTCTTT.

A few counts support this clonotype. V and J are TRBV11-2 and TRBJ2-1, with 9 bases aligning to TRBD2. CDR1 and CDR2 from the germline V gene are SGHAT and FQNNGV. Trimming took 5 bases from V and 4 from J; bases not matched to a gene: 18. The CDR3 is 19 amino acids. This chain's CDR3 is CASSHPWRGGARRYNEQFF. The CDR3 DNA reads TGTGCCAGCAGCCACCCCTGGCGCGGGGGGGCCAGGAGGTACAATGAGCAGTTCTTC.

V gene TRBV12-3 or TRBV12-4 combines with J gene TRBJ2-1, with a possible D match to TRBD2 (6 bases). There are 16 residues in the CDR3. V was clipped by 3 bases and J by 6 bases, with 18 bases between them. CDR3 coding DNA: TGTGCCAGCAGTTTTTTTGGGGGGTCGGTAGTCAATGAGCAGTTCTTC. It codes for CASSFFGGSVVNEQFF.

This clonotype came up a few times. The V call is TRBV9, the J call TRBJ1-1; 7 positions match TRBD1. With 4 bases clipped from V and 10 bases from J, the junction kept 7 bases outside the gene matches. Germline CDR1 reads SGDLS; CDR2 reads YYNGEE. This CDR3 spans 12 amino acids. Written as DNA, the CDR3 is TGTGCCAGCAGCCCCGACAGGGTAGGAGCTTTCTTT. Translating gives CASSPDRVGAFF.

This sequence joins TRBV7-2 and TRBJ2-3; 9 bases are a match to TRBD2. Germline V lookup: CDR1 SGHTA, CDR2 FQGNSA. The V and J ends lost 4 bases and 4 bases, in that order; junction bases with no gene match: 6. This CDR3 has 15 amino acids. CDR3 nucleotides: TGTGCCAGCAGCTCGGGACTAGCCCTCTCAGATACGCAGTATTTT. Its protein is CASSSGLALSDTQYF.

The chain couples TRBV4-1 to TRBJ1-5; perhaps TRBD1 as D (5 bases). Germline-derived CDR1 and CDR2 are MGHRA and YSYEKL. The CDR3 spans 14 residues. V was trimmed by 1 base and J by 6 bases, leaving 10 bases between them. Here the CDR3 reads CASSQVGAVQPQHF. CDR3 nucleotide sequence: TGCGCCAGCAGCCAAGTAGGGGCGGTTCAGCCCCAGCATTTT.

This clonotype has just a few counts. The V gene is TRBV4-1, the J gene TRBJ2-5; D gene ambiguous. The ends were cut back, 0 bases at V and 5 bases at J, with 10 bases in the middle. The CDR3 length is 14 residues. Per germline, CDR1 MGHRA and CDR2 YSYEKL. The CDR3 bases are TGCGCCAGCAGCCAAGATTTACAGTTGGAGACCCAGTACTTC. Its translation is CASSQDLQLETQYF.

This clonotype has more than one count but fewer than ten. The CDR3 nucleotides read TGTGCCAACAGGGGTATGAACACTGAAGCTTTCTTT. The encoded protein is CANRGMNTEAFF. The chain combines TRBV10-3 with TRBJ1-1; 7 bases line up with TRBD1. The CDR3 consists of 12 residues. V lost 10 bases to trimming and J lost 0 bases; unmatched junction nucleotides: 2. The germline gives CDR1 ENHRY, CDR2 SYGVKD.

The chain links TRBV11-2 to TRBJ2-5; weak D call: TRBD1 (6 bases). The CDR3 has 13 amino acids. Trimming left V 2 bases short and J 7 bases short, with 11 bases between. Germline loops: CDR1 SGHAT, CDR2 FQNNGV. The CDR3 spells CASSLPGDGTQYF. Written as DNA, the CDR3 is TGTGCCAGCAGCTTACCAGGGGACGGGACCCAGTACTTC.

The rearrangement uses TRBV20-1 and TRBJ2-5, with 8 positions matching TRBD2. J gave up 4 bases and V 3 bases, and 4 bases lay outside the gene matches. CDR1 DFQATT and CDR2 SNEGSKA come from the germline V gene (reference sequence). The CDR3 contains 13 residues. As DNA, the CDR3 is TGCAGTGCTAGCGGGGGGGCCTTAGAGACCCAGTACTTC. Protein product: CSASGGALETQYF.

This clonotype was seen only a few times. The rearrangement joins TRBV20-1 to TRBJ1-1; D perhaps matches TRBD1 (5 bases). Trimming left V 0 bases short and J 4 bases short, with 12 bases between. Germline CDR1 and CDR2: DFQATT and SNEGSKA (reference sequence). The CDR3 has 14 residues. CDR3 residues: CSARDPQGATEAFF. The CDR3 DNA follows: TGCAGTGCTAGAGATCCGCAGGGTGCCACTGAAGCTTTCTTT.

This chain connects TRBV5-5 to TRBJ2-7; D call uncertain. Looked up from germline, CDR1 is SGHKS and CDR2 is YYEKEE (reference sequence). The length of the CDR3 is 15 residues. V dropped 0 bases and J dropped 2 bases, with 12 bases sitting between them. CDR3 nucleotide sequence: TGTGCCAGCAGCTTGGAAGGGAATAAGCCCTACGAGCAGTACTTC. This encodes CASSLEGNKPYEQYF.

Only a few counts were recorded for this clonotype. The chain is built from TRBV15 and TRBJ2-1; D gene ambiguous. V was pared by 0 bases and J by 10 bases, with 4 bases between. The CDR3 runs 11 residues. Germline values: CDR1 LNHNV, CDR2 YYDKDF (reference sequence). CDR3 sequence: CATSRDLEQFF. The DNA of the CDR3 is TGTGCCACCAGCAGAGATTTAGAGCAGTTCTTC.

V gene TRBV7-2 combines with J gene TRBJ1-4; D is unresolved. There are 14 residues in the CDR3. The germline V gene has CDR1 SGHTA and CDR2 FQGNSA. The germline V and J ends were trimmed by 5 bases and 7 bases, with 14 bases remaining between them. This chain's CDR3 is CASSLRRWGEKLFF. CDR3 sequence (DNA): TGTGCCAGCAGCCTCAGGCGGTGGGGTGAAAAACTGTTTTTT.